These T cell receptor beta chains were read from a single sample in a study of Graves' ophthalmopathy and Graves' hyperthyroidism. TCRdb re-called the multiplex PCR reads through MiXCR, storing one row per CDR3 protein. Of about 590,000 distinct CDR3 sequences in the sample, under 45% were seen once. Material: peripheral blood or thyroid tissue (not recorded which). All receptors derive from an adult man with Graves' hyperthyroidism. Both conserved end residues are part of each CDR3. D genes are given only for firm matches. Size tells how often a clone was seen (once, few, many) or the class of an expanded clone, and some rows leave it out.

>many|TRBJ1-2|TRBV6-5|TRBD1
TGTGCCAGCAGTTACTCACGGACAGGTCGTTTCTATGGCTACACCTTC
CASSYSRTGRFYGYTF
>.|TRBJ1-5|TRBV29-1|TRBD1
TGCAGCGTGAGACAGGGAGACAATCAGCCCCAGCATTTT
CSVRQGDNQPQHF
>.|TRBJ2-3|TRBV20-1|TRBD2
TGCAGTGCTACCCGACTAGCGGCCAGCACAGATACGCAGTATTTT
CSATRLAASTDTQYF
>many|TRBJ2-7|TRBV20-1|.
TGCAGTGCTAGGCAGGGGATCTACGAGCAGTACTTC
CSARQGIYEQYF
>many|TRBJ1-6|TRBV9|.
TGTGCCAGCAGTCGTGACAGCGACTCCTATAATTCACCCCTCCACTTT
CASSRDSDSYNSPLHF
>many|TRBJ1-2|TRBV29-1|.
TGCAGCGTTGGGAACAGACTGCATGGCTACACCTTC
CSVGNRLHGYTF
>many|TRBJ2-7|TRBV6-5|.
TGTGCCAGCAGTTACAATAGCGGATCCTACGAGCAGTACTTC
CASSYNSGSYEQYF
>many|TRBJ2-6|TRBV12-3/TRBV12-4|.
TGTGCCAGCAACCCTGGGGCGGGTGGGGCCAACGTCCTGACTTTC
CASNPGAGGANVLTF
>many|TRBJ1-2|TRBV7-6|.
TGTGCCAGCAGCAGCGGGAAGCTGGATGGCTACACCTTC
CASSSGKLDGYTF
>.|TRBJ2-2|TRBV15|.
TGTGCCACCAGCAGAGATCGGGGCAGTGTTTCCTTGGGGGAGCTGTTTTTT
CATSRDRGSVSLGELFF
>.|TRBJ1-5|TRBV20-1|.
TGCAGTGCTAGAGGGGGTCTCGGAGGGGGCAATCAGCCCCAGCATTTT
CSARGGLGGGNQPQHF